This T cell receptor (beta chain) was documented in a study of CD8+CD57+ T cells in acquired aplastic anemia. V was trimmed by 5 bases and J by 5 bases, leaving 1 base between them. The CDR3 is 10 amino acids. Germline CDR1 and CDR2: LNHDA and SQIVND (reference sequence). Study-level findings and limits: CD8+ Simpson's diversity showed no significant patient-control difference.

This clonotype was seen at least ten times. Its antigen is still unknown. Patients chosen for sequencing had shown CD8+CD57+ cell expansion by flow cytometry. For CDR3 and TCR beta VDJ profiling, genomic DNA was the template used. From the reads, TCRdb called clonotypes with MiXCR, one entry per CDR3 protein. Found here are 200,000 to 250,000 distinct CDR3 sequences, approximately 45% of them singletons; the top ten hold 7.8%. This receptor was taken from a human donor with aplastic anemia. The V gene is TRBV19, the J gene TRBJ2-1; D remains ambiguous. Sequenced input: sorted CD4+, CD8+, or CD8+CD57+ T cells (not recorded which) from PBMCs. CDR3 sequence (DNA): TGTGCCAGTAGTGACAATGAGCAGTTCTTC. As protein: CASSDNEQFF. The whole variable domain, remainder taken from reference TRBV19 and TRBJ2-1, is DGGITQSPKYLFRKEGQNVTLSCEQNLNHDAMYWYRQDPGQGLRLIYYSQIVNDFQKGDIAEGYSVSREKKESFPLTVTSAQKNPTAFYLCASSDNEQFFGPGTRLTVL.